A selection of T cell receptor beta chains follows, all from one sample in a study of blood T cell repertoires in COVID-19. Sequencing used immunoSEQ multiplex PCR; TCRdb keeps in-frame clones, though not all of them. The table has some 300,000 clones, roughly 90% seen once. The sample comprised PBMCs or T cells enriched from blood (not recorded which). The receptor source for this set is a woman between 50 and 59 years old who had been exposed to COVID-19. The CDR3 runs from the conserved cysteine through the conserved F or W. The order of the fields is J gene, D gene, V gene, clone size, CDR3 protein, CDR3 DNA. The D gene is left open where the match is weak. Some rows mark clone size as missing; the rest say once, few, many or name a class of expanded clone.

TRBJ1-2 TRBD1 TRBV10-3 . CAIAGQGTYGYTF TGTGCCATCGCGGGACAGGGCACCTATGGCTACACCTTC
TRBJ2-1 TRBD1 TRBV2 . CASSEAGGGLAYNEQFF TGTGCCAGCAGTGAAGCAGGGGGCGGGCTAGCCTACAATGAGCAGTTCTTC
TRBJ1-1 TRBD1 TRBV27 . CASSLVRGYTEAFF TGTGCCAGCAGTTTAGTCAGGGGGTATACTGAAGCTTTCTTT
TRBJ1-2 . TRBV7-9 once CASSIRSVDAYGYTF TGTGCCAGCAGCATCCGGTCGGTCGATGCCTATGGCTACACCTTC
TRBJ1-2 TRBD1 TRBV7-9 . CAAGTGGKDGYTF TGTGCCGCCGGGACAGGGGGGAAGGATGGCTACACCTTC
TRBJ2-3 . TRBV3-1/TRBV3-2 . CASSLPGGSTDTQYF TGTGCCAGCAGCCTCCCGGGGGGCAGCACAGATACGCAGTATTTT
TRBJ1-5 . TRBV6-1 . CASSERGNNNQPQHF TGTGCCAGCAGTGAACGTGGCAATAACAATCAGCCCCAGCATTTT
TRBJ1-4 . TRBV28 . CASTLRAGDNEKLFF TGTGCCAGCACCCTAAGGGCGGGGGATAATGAAAAACTGTTTTTT
TRBJ2-3 . TRBV5-1 . CASSLVGYGRDTQYF TGCGCCAGCAGCTTGGTGGGCTATGGGAGAGATACGCAGTATTTT
TRBJ1-2 . TRBV11-2 few CASSFEREVRQDYGYTF TGTGCCAGCAGCTTTGAGCGAGAGGTCAGACAGGACTATGGCTACACCTTC
TRBJ2-2 . TRBV28 . CASKSWATTNTGELFF TGTGCCAGCAAGAGTTGGGCGACAACGAACACCGGGGAGCTGTTTTTT
TRBJ2-3 TRBD2 TRBV5-4 . CASSLFSASGRSTDTQYF TGTGCCAGCAGCTTGTTTTCGGCTAGCGGTCGGAGCACAGATACGCAGTATTTT
TRBJ2-7 . TRBV6-5 . CASNPFAGDYEQYF TGTGCCAGCAACCCGTTCGCAGGGGACTACGAGCAGTACTTC
TRBJ2-1 TRBD2 TRBV5-4 few CASSLGLAGVNEQFF TGTGCCAGCAGCTTGGGTTTAGCGGGGGTCAATGAGCAGTTCTTC
TRBJ1-4 TRBD1 TRBV19 . CASSTIDRATNEKLFF TGTGCCAGTAGTACGATCGACAGGGCGACTAATGAAAAACTGTTTTTT
TRBJ1-1 . TRBV19 . CATKSTGYTEAFF TGTGCCACCAAAAGCACAGGGTACACTGAAGCTTTCTTT
TRBJ2-4 TRBD2 TRBV2 . CASSEGTGGLKNIQYF TGTGCCAGCAGTGAAGGGACGGGGGGGCTCAAAAACATTCAGTACTTC